Each of the 9 T cell receptor beta chains below was sequenced from the same sample in a study of cytomegalovirus exposure and HLA in healthy donors. The primer mix had 60 Vbeta and 13 Jbeta primers. Using immunoSEQ multiplex PCR, the repertoire was profiled, and TCRdb retains in-frame clones only, with some absent. Among about 180,000 clones listed, over 65% were seen once. Sample: PBMCs. The receptors originated from a man aged 18-30 years in good health and CMV-seronegative.

On this clone itself: It is likely a read error, because the conserved phenylalanine at the end of the CDR3 is missing. This chain connects TRBV12-5 to TRBJ1-1; possible D gene TRBD1, 6 bases. In germline, CDR1 is LGHNT, CDR2 FRNRAP. The CDR3 totals 15 residues. Deletions cut 6 bases from V and 1 base from J, with 15 bases between. The CDR3 region has the DNA TGTGCTAGTGGCCCGTCTGGGACACCGAACACTGAAGCTTTCCTT. It codes for CASGPSGTPNTEAFL.

The rearrangement joins TRBV29-1 to TRBJ1-2; 7 bases map to TRBD1. J was trimmed by 8 bases and V by 5 bases; bases with no gene match: 5. This CDR3 has 11 amino acids. Germline V gene sequence: CDR1 SQVTM, CDR2 ANQGSEA. The CDR3 nucleotides are TGCAGCGTTACCGGGACAGACGGCTACACCTTC. Protein product: CSVTGTDGYTF.

This clone was picked up one time. V is TRBV18 and J is TRBJ2-1; TRBD1 agrees at 11 bases. Trimming took 4 bases from V and 4 from J; bases not matched to a gene: 3. This CDR3 region has 15 residues. CDR1 and CDR2 from the germline V gene are KGHSH and LQKENI. The CDR3 loop is CASSHGQGAYNEQFF. CDR3 bases: TGTGCCAGCTCACACGGACAGGGGGCATACAATGAGCAGTTCTTC.

V gene TRBV6-1 combines with J gene TRBJ2-3, with 7 bases matching TRBD2. CDR1 is MNHNS and CDR2 is SASEGT in the germline V gene. V trimming: 5 bases; J trimming: 5 bases; junction bases outside the gene matches: 10. The CDR3 sequence is 15 residues long. Written as DNA, the CDR3 is TGTGCCAGCAGTAACCCGTGGGGGGGTAAAGATACGCAGTATTTT. It specifies CASSNPWGGKDTQYF.

This clone turned up a few times. The rearrangement joins TRBV11-2 to TRBJ2-2; 7 nucleotides agree with TRBD1. This CDR3 is built from 17 residues. The J segment lost 4 bases and the V segment lost 5 bases, leaving 13 bases of the junction unmatched. Germline loops: CDR1 SGHAT, CDR2 FQNNGV. The CDR3 sequence: CASSPVDRVWSTGELFF. In DNA, the CDR3 is TGTGCCAGCAGCCCGGTCGACAGGGTGTGGTCCACCGGGGAGCTGTTTTTT. Using reference TRBV11-2 and TRBJ2-2 for the parts outside the CDR3, the full variable domain is EAGVAQSPRYKIIEKRQSVAFWCNPISGHATLYWYQQILGQGPKLLIQFQNNGVVDDSQLPKDRFSAERLKGVDSTLKIQPAKLEDSAVYLCASSPVDRVWSTGELFFGEGSRLTVL.

This chain connects TRBV5-1 to TRBJ1-2, with D maybe TRBD1 (5 bases). V shed 1 base and J shed 4 bases, with 11 bases lying between them. The germline V gene has CDR1 SGHRS and CDR2 YFSETQ. The CDR3 is 14 residues long. The CDR3 region is CASSLQGSVYGYTF. The CDR3 DNA sequence: TGCGCCAGCAGCTTGCAGGGATCTGTCTATGGCTACACCTTC.

This sequence joins TRBV5-4 and TRBJ2-1; D might be TRBD1 (6 bases). Trimming pared 6 bases from V and 0 bases from J, leaving 10 bases between. Germline lookup yields CDR1 SGHNT and CDR2 YYREEE (reference sequence). The CDR3 consists of 14 residues. CDR3 DNA: TGTGCCAGCAACAACAGGGCCTCCTACAATGAGCAGTTCTTC. Protein: CASNNRASYNEQFF.

The chain employs TRBV19 and TRBJ2-7, with TRBD2 matching over 14 bases. V trimming: 6 bases; J trimming: 5 bases; junction bases outside the gene matches: 3. The CDR3 runs 14 residues. CDR1 and CDR2 from the germline V gene are LNHDA and SQIVND (reference sequence). The CDR3 reads CASRGTSGSHEQYF. As DNA, the CDR3 is TGTGCCAGTAGAGGGACTAGCGGGAGCCACGAGCAGTACTTC. Combining the CDR3 with reference TRBV19 and TRBJ2-7 gives the whole variable domain DGGITQSPKYLFRKEGQNVTLSCEQNLNHDAMYWYRQDPGQGLRLIYYSQIVNDFQKGDIAEGYSVSREKKESFPLTVTSAQKNPTAFYLCASRGTSGSHEQYFGPGTRLTVT.

CDR3 in amino acids: CASSSPSSYEQYF. The CDR3 DNA sequence: TGCGCCAGCAGTTCTCCCAGCTCCTACGAGCAGTACTTC. This chain links TRBV5-1 with TRBJ2-7; D not certain. The CDR3 spans 13 residues. Germline V gene sequence: CDR1 SGHRS, CDR2 YFSETQ. The germline V and J ends were trimmed by 5 bases and 0 bases, with 9 bases remaining between them.